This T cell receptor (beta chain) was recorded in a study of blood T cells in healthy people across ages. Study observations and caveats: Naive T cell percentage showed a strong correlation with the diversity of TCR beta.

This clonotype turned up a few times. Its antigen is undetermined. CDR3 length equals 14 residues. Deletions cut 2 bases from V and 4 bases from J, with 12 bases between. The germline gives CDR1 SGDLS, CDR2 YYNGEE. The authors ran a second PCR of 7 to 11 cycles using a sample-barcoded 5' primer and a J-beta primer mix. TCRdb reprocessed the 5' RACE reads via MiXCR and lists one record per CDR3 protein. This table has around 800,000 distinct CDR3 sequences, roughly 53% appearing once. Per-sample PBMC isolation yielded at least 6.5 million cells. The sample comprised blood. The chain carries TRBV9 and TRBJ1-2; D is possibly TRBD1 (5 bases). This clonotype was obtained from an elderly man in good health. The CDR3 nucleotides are TGTGCCAGCAGCGTGGGGGGTTTCGGCTATGGCTACACCTTC. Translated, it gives CASSVGGFGYGYTF.